The rows below give T cell receptor beta chains drawn from one sample of a study of blood T cell repertoires in COVID-19. Produced via immunoSEQ multiplex PCR; TCRdb's table is partial and in-frame only. This repertoire shows 250,000 to 350,000 clones, about 88% found once; its top ten account for around 2.5%. The sample comprised PBMCs or T cells enriched from blood (not recorded which). The receptors stem from a man in his sixties who had recovered from COVID-19. The CDR3 runs from the conserved cysteine through the conserved F or W. D genes are given only for firm matches. Expanded clones are given a class, and other clones once, few, many or no size at all.

j_call,clone_size,d_call,v_call,cdr3_nt,cdr3_aa
TRBJ2-5,.,TRBD2,TRBV7-2,TGTGCCAGCAGCTTACAACCACTAGCGGGGGGAACCCAAGAGACCCAGTACTTC,CASSLQPLAGGTQETQYF
TRBJ2-1,.,TRBD2,TRBV7-3,TGTGCCAGCAGCTCGCGCCCCCTAGCGGGAGATGAGCAGTTCTTC,CASSSRPLAGDEQFF
TRBJ2-7,.,.,TRBV19,TGTGCCAGTAGGGACCGCGGGCGGGGCACCTACGAGCAGTACTTC,CASRDRGRGTYEQYF
TRBJ2-1,once,.,TRBV28,TGTGCCAGCAGCCTGGGGGGAGTCTCCTACAATGAGCAGTTCTTC,CASSLGGVSYNEQFF
TRBJ1-3,.,.,TRBV27,TGTGCCAGCAGTTCGGAGGGACCAATCTCTGGAAACACCATATATTTT,CASSSEGPISGNTIYF
TRBJ2-3,.,TRBD1,TRBV2,TGTGCCAGACAACTAAGACAGGGCAGCACAGATACGCAGTATTTT,CARQLRQGSTDTQYF
TRBJ2-7,.,TRBD1,TRBV5-1,TGCGCCAGCAGCTTTCAGGGGACAGGGGGTTCCTACGAGCAGTACTTC,CASSFQGTGGSYEQYF
TRBJ1-4,.,TRBD1,TRBV19,TGTGCCAGTATATGGGCAGGGGGCGCGAAGGGGAATCAAACTAATGAAAAACTGTTTTTT,CASIWAGGAKGNQTNEKLFF
TRBJ1-1,.,.,TRBV6-5,TGTGCCAGCAGTTACTCGAGTACGGGTGAAGCTTTCTTT,CASSYSSTGEAFF
TRBJ1-5,.,TRBD1,TRBV5-5,TGTGCCAGCAGCCAGGGACAGGATAGCAATCAGCCCCAGCATTTT,CASSQGQDSNQPQHF
TRBJ1-6,.,TRBD1,TRBV6-5,TGTGCCAGCAGCCCGGGACAGGGGTGGTCACCCCTCCACTTT,CASSPGQGWSPLHF
TRBJ2-7,once,TRBD2,TRBV19,TGTGCCAGTAGTCGGGGAGTGACTAGCGGTCCCTACGAGCAGTACTTC,CASSRGVTSGPYEQYF
TRBJ1-2,few,.,TRBV7-2,TGTGCCAGCAGCTCCGAGACAGGCCTCGGCTACACCTTC,CASSSETGLGYTF
TRBJ2-1,.,.,TRBV5-1,TGCGCCAGCAGCTTGGTGGCGGCGAGACCCTACAATGAGCAGTTCTTC,CASSLVAARPYNEQFF
TRBJ2-3,.,TRBD2,TRBV10-3,TGTGCCATCAGTGAAGAAGCGGGAGGCACAGATACGCAGTATTTT,CAISEEAGGTDTQYF
TRBJ2-1,once,.,TRBV9,TGTGCCAGCAGCGTAGGCGTGGGGGCGCATGATGAGCAGTTCTTC,CASSVGVGAHDEQFF
TRBJ2-3,.,TRBD1,TRBV29-1,TGCAGCGTTGTTCGTAAGGACAGGGCCTCAGATACGCAGTATTTT,CSVVRKDRASDTQYF
TRBJ1-2,.,.,TRBV6-5,TGTGCCAGCAGTTACAGGGGAAGAAATGGCTACACCTTC,CASSYRGRNGYTF
TRBJ1-2,.,TRBD1,TRBV2,TGTGCCAGCAGTGAAAGGGGGACAGGGGGCGTTGGACCTAACTATGGCTACACCTTC,CASSERGTGGVGPNYGYTF
TRBJ2-3,.,.,TRBV19,TGTGCCAGTAGTATTAATTCAGTGGCCCTAGCGAGCACAGATACGCAGTATTTT,CASSINSVALASTDTQYF
TRBJ1-2,.,.,TRBV20-1,TGCAGTGCCGCGGGGTTGTATGGCTACACCTTC,CSAAGLYGYTF
TRBJ1-1,once,TRBD1,TRBV4-3,TGCGCCAGCAGCCCCTCCAGGGGGTATGCTGAAGCTTTCTTT,CASSPSRGYAEAFF
TRBJ2-5,.,.,TRBV18,TGTGCCAGCGCCCCCTATATCGAGACCCAGTACTTC,CASAPYIETQYF
TRBJ2-2,.,.,TRBV9,TGTGCCAGCAGCCCCCGTCTCACCGGGGAGCTGTTTTTT,CASSPRLTGELFF
TRBJ1-5,.,TRBD1,TRBV2,TGTGCCAGCACCACAGGGGGTTTACAGCCCCAGCATTTT,CASTTGGLQPQHF
TRBJ1-4,.,TRBD1,TRBV19,TGTGCCAGTACCCCACAGGGGTGGAATGAAAAACTGTTTTTT,CASTPQGWNEKLFF
TRBJ2-4,.,.,TRBV19,TGTGCCAGTAGTACGACCTCCCCCGACGGACTGTACAAAAACATTCAGTACTTC,CASSTTSPDGLYKNIQYF
TRBJ2-7,.,TRBD2,TRBV27,TGTGCCAGCAGTTTGGGGACTAGCGCCTACGAGCAGTACTTC,CASSLGTSAYEQYF
TRBJ1-1,.,TRBD1,TRBV12-3/TRBV12-4,TGTGCCAGCAGTCAGAGACAGGGCACTGAAGCTTTCTTT,CASSQRQGTEAFF
TRBJ1-1,.,TRBD1,TRBV2,TGTGCCAGCAGCGATCCACAGGGGAGTCGAACTGAAACTTTCTTT,CASSDPQGSRTETFF
TRBJ1-6,.,.,TRBV5-1,TGCGCCAGCAGCTGGGGTGGGGGGGCAAATTCACCCCTCCACTTT,CASSWGGGANSPLHF
TRBJ1-2,.,.,TRBV7-8,TGTGCCAGCAGCCAGAAACCACAGGGAAACTATGGCTACACCTTC,CASSQKPQGNYGYTF
TRBJ1-2,.,TRBD1,TRBV25-1,TGTGCCAGCAGTGCACCGGGACAGATAAATGGCTACACCTTC,CASSAPGQINGYTF
TRBJ1-5,few,.,TRBV6-5,TGTGCCAGCAGTTACCGGTATAGCAATCAGCCCCAGCATTTT,CASSYRYSNQPQHF
TRBJ2-1,.,.,TRBV27,TGTGCCAGCTCGGATGGAGGGGGCGCTTACAATGAGCAGTTCTTC,CASSDGGGAYNEQFF
TRBJ2-7,.,.,TRBV12-3/TRBV12-4,TGTGCCAGCAGTCAGGACACATACTACGAGCAGTACTTC,CASSQDTYYEQYF
TRBJ1-2,.,.,TRBV5-1,TGCGCCAGCAGCTTGGGGACAGACTATGGCTACACCTTC,CASSLGTDYGYTF
TRBJ2-1,.,.,TRBV7-3,TGTGCCAGCAGCCCATTTCGGGACTCCAACGTCAATGAGCAGTTCTTC,CASSPFRDSNVNEQFF
TRBJ2-3,.,.,TRBV30,TGTGCCTGGAGTCTACCCGGGTCAGATACGCAGTATTTT,CAWSLPGSDTQYF
TRBJ1-1,.,TRBD1,TRBV18,TGTGCCAGCTCACCACGACAGGGTACTGAAGCTTTCTTT,CASSPRQGTEAFF
TRBJ2-1,once,TRBD2,TRBV3-1/TRBV3-2,TGTGCCAGCAGCCATTCCCGGGGGGTATACAATGAGCAGTTCTTC,CASSHSRGVYNEQFF
TRBJ2-7,.,.,TRBV24-1,TGTGCCACCAGTGATGGGGGGAGCTACGAGCAGTACTTC,CATSDGGSYEQYF
TRBJ2-7,.,.,TRBV10-3,TGTGCCATCAGTGAGTCAGCAAATCCAACGGGCGAGCAGTACTTC,CAISESANPTGEQYF
TRBJ1-3,.,.,TRBV5-1,TGCGCCAGCAGCTACGGGGTGGAGGGAAACACCATATATTTT,CASSYGVEGNTIYF
TRBJ2-7,.,TRBD1,TRBV5-1,TGCGCCAGCAGCTTGGCCGGGACAGGGGACGAGCAGTACTTC,CASSLAGTGDEQYF